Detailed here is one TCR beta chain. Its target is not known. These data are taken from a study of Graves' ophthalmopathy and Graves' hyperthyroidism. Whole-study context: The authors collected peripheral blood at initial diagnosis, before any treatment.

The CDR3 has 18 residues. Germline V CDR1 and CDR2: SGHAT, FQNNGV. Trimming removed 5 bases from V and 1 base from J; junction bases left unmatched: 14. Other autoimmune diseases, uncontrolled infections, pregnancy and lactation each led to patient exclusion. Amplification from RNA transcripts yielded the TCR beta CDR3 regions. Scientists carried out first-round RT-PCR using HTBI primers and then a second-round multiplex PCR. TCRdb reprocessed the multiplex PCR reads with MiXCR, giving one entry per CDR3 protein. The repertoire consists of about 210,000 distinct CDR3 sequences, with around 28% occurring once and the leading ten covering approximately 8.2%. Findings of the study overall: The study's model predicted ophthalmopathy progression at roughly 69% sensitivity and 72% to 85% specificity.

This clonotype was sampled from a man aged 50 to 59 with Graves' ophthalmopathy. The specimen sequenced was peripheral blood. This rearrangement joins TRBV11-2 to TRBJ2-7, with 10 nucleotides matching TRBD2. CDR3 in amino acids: CASSAPRASGRNSYEQYF. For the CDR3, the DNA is TGTGCCAGCAGCGCTCCCCGGGCTAGCGGGAGAAATTCCTACGAGCAGTACTTC. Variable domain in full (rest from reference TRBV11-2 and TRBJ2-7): EAGVAQSPRYKIIEKRQSVAFWCNPISGHATLYWYQQILGQGPKLLIQFQNNGVVDDSQLPKDRFSAERLKGVDSTLKIQPAKLEDSAVYLCASSAPRASGRNSYEQYFGPGTRLTVT.